This TCR beta chain comes out of a study of post-analysis software for immune sequencing data. This CDR3 region has 11 residues. Germline CDR1 reads SQVTM; CDR2 reads ANQGSEA. The ends were cut back, 4 bases at V and 11 bases at J, with 14 bases in the middle. This clonotype was recorded once. Antigen: not known. Points from the study as a whole: Five TRBV segments, TRBV5-6, TRBV5-1 and TRBV20-1 among them, were found more frequent in patients than controls. Multiple sclerosis patients had significantly lower normalized Chao1 diversity than controls.

Carried by the TCR beta cDNA libraries were unique molecular identifiers. Input amounts of about 0.95 to 10 million T cells were used. These gave roughly 500,000 cDNA molecules, so each molecule approximated one T cell. TCRdb used MiXCR to reprocess the PCR reads, holding one entry per CDR3 protein. The sample records roughly 800,000 distinct CDR3 sequences, 30% being singletons. This sequence joins TRBV29-1 and TRBJ2-5, with TRBD2 as a possible D gene (6 bases). This TCR was sampled from a girl aged 5-17 years with multiple sclerosis. The sample consisted of blood. The CDR3, as DNA: TGCAGCGTTGGTAGCGGCAATGAGCAGTACTTC. Protein product: CSVGSGNEQYF.